This TCR beta chain emerged from a study of early T cells in non-severe SARS-CoV-2 infection. On the study more broadly: Unpaired chains resulted from sequencing bulk RNA of unsorted whole blood.

Germline V lookup: CDR1 LGHNA, CDR2 YNFKEQ. Trimming pared 4 bases from V and 7 bases from J, leaving 11 bases between. The CDR3 is 13 amino acids. This clonotype was found a few times. Its target is unknown. Unique molecular identifier tags were affixed to discrete cDNA molecules. A single record per CDR3 protein comes from TCRdb applying MiXCR to the 5' RACE reads. The sample lists some 71,000 distinct CDR3 sequences, approximately 10% occurring once. Overall study findings and caveats: VDJdb matching favored anti-spike CD8 responses, missing private and CD4 specificities.

Sequenced here: whole blood, sampled at baseline. The sequence came from an adult who was a healthcare worker with PCR-confirmed SARS-CoV-2 infection or an uninfected control (not recorded which). The chain joins TRBV4-2 to TRBJ2-1; D tentatively fits TRBD1 or TRBD2 (5 bases each). In DNA form, the CDR3 reads TGTGCCAGCAGCCGGGACCGCCGAAATGAGCAGTTCTTC. Translation: CASSRDRRNEQFF.